The 27 T cell receptor beta chains listed next were all sequenced from one sample in a study of blood T cell repertoires in COVID-19. TCRdb's copy holds only in-frame clones and misses some; the assay was immunoSEQ multiplex PCR. The data contain 80,000 to 100,000 clones, over 75% of them singletons. The sequencing input was peripheral blood. These receptor sequences come from a man in his sixties with acute or convalescent COVID-19.

The gene calls are TRBV25-1 and TRBJ1-5; no definite D call. The CDR3 consists of 16 residues. The V gene's germline CDR1 is MGHDK and CDR2 SYGVNS. V lost 1 base and J 2 bases, leaving 12 bases between the germline ends. This chain's CDR3 is CASSESAGLGNQPQHF. In DNA, the CDR3 is TGTGCCAGCAGTGAATCGGCGGGGTTAGGCAATCAGCCCCAGCATTTT.

The V gene is TRBV5-1, the J gene TRBJ2-2; D is unclear. CDR1 and CDR2 from the germline V gene are SGHRS and YFSETQ. CDR3 size: 14 residues. V lost 2 bases, J lost 5 bases, and 10 bases lay in between. The CDR3 DNA reads as TGCGCCAGCAGCTTCTATGCCCCGACCGGGGAGCTGTTTTTT. Translation: CASSFYAPTGELFF.

The table lists this clone with a few counts. The V gene is TRBV5-1, the J gene TRBJ1-2, with a possible D match to TRBD1 (5 bases). With 1 base removed from V and 6 bases from J, the gap between germline ends came to 7 bases. The CDR3 sequence is 12 residues long. CDR1 and CDR2 from the germline V gene are SGHRS and YFSETQ. The DNA of the CDR3 is TGCGCCAGCAGCTTGTTAGGGGATGGCTACACCTTC. Translating gives CASSLLGDGYTF.

The table lists this clone with a count of one. The rearrangement uses TRBV6-2 or TRBV6-3 and TRBJ2-7; 7 nucleotides match TRBD2. Germline CDR1 MNHEY, CDR2 SVGEGT. CDR3 length: 16 amino acids. Trimming at V came to 5 bases and at J to 0 bases, leaving 10 bases not matched to a gene. For the CDR3, the DNA is TGTGCCAGCAGTCTGGGGGGGGTAAGTTACTCCTACGAGCAGTACTTC. Protein sequence: CASSLGGVSYSYEQYF.

This clone was picked up a small number of times. The sample contains more than one DNA sequence encoding this CDR3. The chain couples TRBV30 to TRBJ1-1, with TRBD1 as a possible D gene (5 bases). Germline V gives CDR1 GTSNPN, CDR2 SVGIG (reference sequence). The CDR3 sequence is 12 residues long. Trimming removed 3 bases from V and 2 bases from J, with 7 bases in between. CDR3 in DNA: TGTGCCTGGAGCAGGGAAAACACTGAAGCTTTCTTT. Amino acids: CAWSRENTEAFF.

Ten or more counts support this clone. The chain links TRBV2 to TRBJ1-1, with D hard to call. This CDR3 is built from 13 residues. Looked up from germline, CDR1 is SNHLY and CDR2 is FYNNEI. Trimming shortened V by 4 bases and J by 3 bases, and 9 bases separated the two germline ends. The CDR3 DNA reads TGTGCCAGCAGTGCTGCACGGTACACTGAAGCTTTCTTT. Residues: CASSAARYTEAFF.

This chain joins TRBV24-1 and TRBJ2-1; tentatively, D is TRBD1 (7 bases). The CDR3 covers 12 residues. Trimming pared 9 bases from V and 7 bases from J, leaving 12 bases between. Germline loops: CDR1 KGHDR, CDR2 SFDVKD. This CDR3 reads CATSQGRNEQFF. The DNA for the CDR3 is TGTGCCACCTCACAGGGGAGGAATGAGCAGTTCTTC.

The gene calls are TRBV5-4 and TRBJ2-5; D uncertain. This CDR3 is 12 amino acids long. The V end lost 1 base, the J end lost 5 bases, and 6 bases lay between the germline ends. Germline V gene lookup returns CDR1 SGHNT and CDR2 YYREEE (reference sequence). CDR3 protein: CASSLTQETQYF. The CDR3 DNA reads TGTGCCAGCAGCTTGACACAGGAGACCCAGTACTTC.

The chain carries TRBV10-3 and TRBJ2-5, with D perhaps matching TRBD1 (5 bases). Between the trimmed V and J ends, which lost 5 bases and 3 bases, there was a span of 13 bases. Germline CDR1 ENHRY, CDR2 SYGVKD. The CDR3 has 14 residues. The CDR3 DNA sequence: TGTGCCATCAGTCCCCAGGACATTGAAGAGACCCAGTACTTC. Translated: CAISPQDIEETQYF.

The chain joins TRBV4-3 to TRBJ1-2, with a weak D call TRBD1 (5 bases). Germline V CDR1 and CDR2: LGHNA, YSLEER. Trimming took off 0 bases at V and 7 bases at J, with 18 bases between the two ends. This CDR3 region has 16 residues. In nucleotides, the CDR3 is TGCGCCAGCAGCCAAGATGGGGCGAAGGGGTTCGGTGGCTACACCTTC. Its protein is CASSQDGAKGFGGYTF.

This clone was counted a few times. The chain is built from TRBV19 and TRBJ1-5; 7 positions agree with TRBD1. The CDR3 contains 15 residues. The V and J ends lost 6 bases and 1 base, in that order; junction bases with no gene match: 6. Germline lookup yields CDR1 LNHDA and CDR2 SQIVND (reference sequence). CDR3 protein: CASRSTGRSNQPQHF. The DNA of the CDR3 is TGTGCCAGTAGATCGACAGGGAGGAGCAATCAGCCCCAGCATTTT. Full variable domain (remainder filled in from reference TRBV19 and TRBJ1-5): DGGITQSPKYLFRKEGQNVTLSCEQNLNHDAMYWYRQDPGQGLRLIYYSQIVNDFQKGDIAEGYSVSREKKESFPLTVTSAQKNPTAFYLCASRSTGRSNQPQHFGDGTRLSIL.

This clone was found once. The chain couples TRBV7-2 to TRBJ2-5; 9 bases map to TRBD1. J was trimmed by 2 bases and V by 5 bases; bases with no gene match: 6. Germline values: CDR1 SGHTA, CDR2 FQGNSA. This CDR3 is 15 amino acids long. The CDR3 loop is CASSQRTGAQETQYF. As DNA, the CDR3 is TGTGCCAGCAGCCAGCGGACAGGGGCACAAGAGACCCAGTACTTC.

This clone was seen a handful of times. The rearrangement uses TRBV9 and TRBJ1-2; a possible D gene is TRBD1 (5 bases). The CDR3 covers 15 residues. Germline V CDR1 and CDR2: SGDLS, YYNGEE. The V end lost 4 bases, the J end lost 4 bases, and 17 bases lay between the germline ends. The CDR3 nucleotides are TGTGCCAGCAGCCCACGACAGACCCTTAGCTATGGCTACACCTTC. Translation: CASSPRQTLSYGYTF.

This clone came up once. The CDR3 DNA reads TGTGCCAGCAGTGCCTCCCTGACAGGGGTCGTGGGTCGGTCCCAGCATTTT. Its protein product is CASSASLTGVVGRSQHF. The chain has TRBV6-4 and TRBJ1-5; 8 nucleotides match TRBD1. From germline, CDR1 is MRHNA and CDR2 SNTAGT. V dropped 4 bases and J dropped 11; count of bases not matched to a gene: 19. CDR3 length equals 17 residues.

The J gene is TRBJ2-7, the V gene TRBV6-5; D is perhaps TRBD1 (5 bases). The CDR3 runs 15 residues. The germline CDR1 and CDR2 sequences are MNHEY and SVGAGI. The ends were cut back, 2 bases at V and 2 bases at J, with 13 bases in the middle. The CDR3 here is CASSYGGLGAYEQYF. Written as DNA, the CDR3 is TGTGCCAGCAGTTACGGCGGATTAGGGGCCTACGAGCAGTACTTC.

The rearrangement links TRBV27 to TRBJ1-1; TRBD1 agrees at 7 bases. Germline loops: CDR1 MNHEY, CDR2 SMNVEV (reference sequence). The CDR3 covers 13 residues. Losses at the gene ends were 6 bases for V and 6 bases for J; bases not matched to a gene: 7. For the CDR3, the DNA is TGTGCCAGCAGGATGACAGGGATATCTGAAGCTTTCTTT. It translates to CASRMTGISEAFF.

The chain uses TRBV27 and TRBJ2-7; a possible D gene is TRBD1 (6 bases). The CDR3 totals 15 residues. The V gene lost 3 bases and the J gene lost 2 bases, with 14 bases spanning the gap. Germline V CDR1 and CDR2: MNHEY, SMNVEV (reference sequence). CDR3 bases: TGTGCCAGCAGTTTGGTGGCAGGGGTACCCTACGAGCAGTACTTC. Amino acids: CASSLVAGVPYEQYF.

This clone occurred a few times. The chain has TRBV7-2 and TRBJ2-7; TRBD2 agrees at 8 bases. Germline trimming cut 1 base from V and 13 bases from J; bases unmatched to any gene: 21. This CDR3 has 17 residues. The germline CDR1 and CDR2 sequences are SGHTA and FQGNSA. The CDR3 DNA is TGTGCCAGCAGCTTAGTCCCAGGGTACAGCGGGGGACGCCCGATATACTTC. This gives the protein CASSLVPGYSGGRPIYF.

There are a few counts of this clone. The genes are TRBV28 and TRBJ1-1; D unclear. Per the germline V gene, CDR1 is MDHEN and CDR2 is SYDVKM. V dropped 6 bases and J dropped 1 base, with 9 bases sitting between them. The CDR3 is made up of 13 amino acids. The CDR3 nucleotides read TGTGCCAGCAGGCGTACAGAGAACACTGAAGCTTTCTTT. This gives the protein CASRRTENTEAFF.

This chain joins TRBV27 and TRBJ2-2; no firm D call. CDR3 length: 16 amino acids. The germline gives CDR1 MNHEY, CDR2 SMNVEV (reference sequence). The V end lost 2 bases, the J end lost 1 base, and 11 bases lay between the germline ends. The CDR3 DNA sequence: TGTGCCAGCAGTTTAACGTCAGGTTGGAACACCGGGGAGCTGTTTTTT. It codes for CASSLTSGWNTGELFF.

This clone appeared once. This chain links TRBV3-1 (or the pseudogene TRBV3-2) with TRBJ1-3; tentatively, D is TRBD1 (5 bases). The CDR3 loop spans 17 amino acids. Trimming left V 4 bases short and J 0 bases short, with 16 bases between. The V gene's germline CDR1 is LGHDT and CDR2 YNNKEL (reference sequence). In nucleotides, the CDR3 is TGTGCCAGCAGCCCAAGAGCCCAGGGCCACTCTGGAAACACCATATATTTT. It encodes CASSPRAQGHSGNTIYF.

The J gene is TRBJ2-2, the V gene TRBV30, with D unclear. Trimming pared 2 bases from V and 2 bases from J, leaving 6 bases between. Germline V lookup: CDR1 GTSNPN, CDR2 SVGIG (reference sequence). The CDR3 consists of 13 residues. The DNA for the CDR3 is TGTGCCTGGAGTCCCCCTAACACCGGGGAGCTGTTTTTT. Its translation: CAWSPPNTGELFF.

This clone was picked up a small number of times. The chain links TRBV11-3 to TRBJ2-7; 10 bases match TRBD1. The V gene's germline CDR1 is SGHNT and CDR2 YENEEA. The CDR3 consists of 20 residues. Trimming took 3 bases from V and 0 from J; bases not matched to a gene: 17. The CDR3 is CASSFFSGTGVSDISYEQYF. CDR3 sequence (DNA): TGTGCCAGCAGCTTTTTTTCCGGGACAGGGGTAAGCGACATCTCCTACGAGCAGTACTTC.

V usage is TRBV5-1 and J usage is TRBJ1-1, with 7 bases identical to TRBD1. The CDR3 is 15 amino acids. Germline loops: CDR1 SGHRS, CDR2 YFSETQ. Germline trimming cut 6 bases from V and 2 bases from J; bases unmatched to any gene: 10. CDR3 DNA sequence: TGCGCCAGCACCATGGGGGACAGAACCAACACTGAAGCTTTCTTT. Amino acid sequence: CASTMGDRTNTEAFF.

The rearrangement links TRBV12-2 to TRBJ2-5; no DNA check was done on the table's D call, TRBD2. TRBV12-2 is flagged as a pseudogene. The CDR3 covers 13 residues. The CDR3 sequence: CASRLITPETQYF. The CDR3 DNA follows: TGTGCAAGTCGCTTAATAACTCCAGAGACCCAGTACTTC.

J is TRBJ2-7 and V is TRBV5-4; 7 bases line up with TRBD1. Per germline, CDR1 SGHNT and CDR2 YYREEE (reference sequence). The CDR3 loop spans 12 amino acids. V lost 4 bases and J lost 6; bases outside the gene matches: 4. CDR3 residues: CASSRTGVEQYF. CDR3 coding DNA: TGTGCCAGCAGCCGCACAGGGGTCGAGCAGTACTTC. Based on the CDR3 plus reference TRBV5-4 and TRBJ2-7, the full variable domain is ETGVTQSPTHLIKTRGQQVTLRCSSQSGHNTVSWYQQALGQGPQFIFQYYREEENGRGNFPPRFSGLQFPNYSSELNVNALELDDSALYLCASSRTGVEQYFGPGTRLTVT.

The J gene is TRBJ2-5, the V gene TRBV7-9; no firm D call. From germline, CDR1 is SEHNR and CDR2 FQNEAQ (reference sequence). Deletions cut 0 bases from V and 4 bases from J, with 12 bases between. The CDR3 spans 15 residues. The CDR3: CASSLALTVGETQYF. The CDR3 nucleotides read TGTGCCAGCAGCTTAGCTTTAACAGTAGGAGAGACCCAGTACTTC.